These 21 T cell receptor beta chains were sequenced from one sample in a study of blood T cell repertoires in COVID-19. Assay: immunoSEQ multiplex PCR; the TCRdb copy retains only in-frame clones and omits some. The profile covers about 34,000 clones, with 91% appearing a single time and around 5.8% taken by the ten largest. The sequenced sample consisted of peripheral blood. The receptor set was obtained from an elderly woman with acute or convalescent COVID-19.

The chain is built from TRBV20-1 and TRBJ1-2; TRBD1 matches at 7 bases. The ends lost 3 bases at V and 1 base at J; junction bases unmatched: 5. The CDR3 covers 14 residues. Germline V lookup: CDR1 DFQATT, CDR2 SNEGSKA (reference sequence). CDR3 nucleotides: TGCAGTGCTAGTAACCGGGACAGTAACTATGGCTACACCTTC. Its translation: CSASNRDSNYGYTF.

The chain combines TRBV2 with TRBJ2-7; 14 bases fit TRBD2. Trimming removed 4 bases from V and 0 bases from J; junction bases left unmatched: 11. This CDR3 is 19 amino acids long. The germline gives CDR1 SNHLY, CDR2 FYNNEI. The CDR3 loop is CASSGVRTSGGFSSYEQYF. CDR3 sequence (DNA): TGTGCCAGCAGTGGTGTTAGGACTAGCGGGGGGTTCAGCTCCTACGAGCAGTACTTC. The entire variable domain, with the rest obtained from reference TRBV2 and TRBJ2-7, is as follows: EPEVTQTPSHQVTQMGQEVILRCVPISNHLYFYWYRQILGQKVEFLVSFYNNEISEKSEIFDDQFSVERPDGSNFTLKIRSTKLEDSAMYFCASSGVRTSGGFSSYEQYFGPGTRLTVT.

The CDR3 sequence is CASSLLAAGGPGVPYEQFF. As DNA, the CDR3 is TGTGCCAGCAGCCTCCTGGCAGCGGGGGGGCCCGGAGTGCCATATGAGCAGTTCTTC. The V call is TRBV3-1 (or the pseudogene TRBV3-2), the J call TRBJ2-1; 10 bases match TRBD2. The CDR3 runs 19 residues. Germline values: CDR1 LGHDT, CDR2 YNNKEL (reference sequence). Unmatched junction bases numbered 20, after V lost 4 bases and J lost 8 bases.

This clone was seen a single time. This chain connects TRBV5-4 to TRBJ2-1; 9 nucleotides agree with TRBD1. The ends lost 3 bases at V and 1 base at J; junction bases unmatched: 5. Germline values: CDR1 SGHNT, CDR2 YYREEE (reference sequence). The CDR3 contains 16 residues. Here the CDR3 reads CASSSIGQGSYNEQFF. DNA for the CDR3: TGTGCCAGCAGCTCTATCGGACAGGGGTCCTACAATGAGCAGTTCTTC.

The table lists this clone with a count of one. The chain joins TRBV3-1 (or the pseudogene TRBV3-2) to TRBJ1-4; 9 bases align to TRBD1. CDR1 is LGHDT and CDR2 is YNNKEL in the germline V gene (reference sequence). V was clipped by 1 base and J by 14 bases; unmatched bases: 2. CDR3 length: 12 residues. CDR3 protein: CASSQAGTGLFF. The CDR3 DNA is TGTGCCAGCAGCCAAGCCGGGACAGGGCTGTTTTTT.

The genes are TRBV7-3 and TRBJ2-1, with 10 nucleotides matching TRBD1. Germline V CDR1 and CDR2: SGHTA, FQGTGA. The CDR3 is 17 residues long. Losses at the gene ends were 2 bases for V and 2 bases for J; bases not matched to a gene: 6. CDR3 nucleotide sequence: TGTGCCAGCAGCTTATTGGGAGGACAGGGGGCCTACAATGAGCAGTTCTTC. Translated: CASSLLGGQGAYNEQFF.

This clone has just one count. The V and J genes are TRBV6-7 and TRBJ2-3; TRBD2 matches 14 bases. TRBV6-7 is given ORF status, its function remaining uncertain. V was pared by 6 bases and J by 2 bases, with 4 bases of the junction left unmatched. This CDR3 is built from 16 residues. CDR3 sequence: CASSPGLAGVTDTQYF. In DNA form, the CDR3 reads TGTGCCAGCAGCCCGGGACTAGCGGGGGTCACAGATACGCAGTATTTT.

The V gene is TRBV9, the J gene TRBJ1-2; 11 nucleotides line up with TRBD1. The CDR3 covers 15 residues. CDR1 and CDR2 from the germline V gene are SGDLS and YYNGEE. V lost 4 bases to trimming and J lost 5 bases; unmatched junction nucleotides: 7. CDR3 in amino acids: CASSTGQGAWYGYTF. Written as DNA, the CDR3 is TGTGCCAGCAGCACCGGACAGGGGGCTTGGTATGGCTACACCTTC.

J is TRBJ1-5 and V is TRBV4-1; 7 bases fit TRBD1. The V and J ends lost 2 bases and 3 bases, in that order; junction bases with no gene match: 7. CDR1 is MGHRA and CDR2 is YSYEKL in the germline V gene. This CDR3 contains 16 residues. The CDR3 DNA reads as TGCGCCAGCAGCCAACCCCGGACAGGACCCAATCAGCCCCAGCATTTT. Translated, it gives CASSQPRTGPNQPQHF.

V gene TRBV30 combines with J gene TRBJ1-4; 8 nucleotides line up with TRBD1. Germline V gene sequence: CDR1 GTSNPN, CDR2 SVGIG (reference sequence). The CDR3 spans 16 residues. Trimming took 4 bases from V and 6 from J; bases not matched to a gene: 13. This chain's CDR3 is CAWNPGQAAGDEKLFF. DNA for the CDR3: TGTGCCTGGAATCCGGGACAGGCGGCAGGTGATGAAAAACTGTTTTTT.

This clone has just one count. The rearrangement uses TRBV7-2 and TRBJ2-5; maybe TRBD2 (6 bases). The CDR3 length is 15 residues. CDR1 and CDR2 from the germline V gene are SGHTA and FQGNSA. Trimming removed 2 bases from V and 2 bases from J, with 12 bases in between. The DNA of the CDR3 is TGTGCCAGCAGCTTAAAAGGCGGGGTTCAAGAGACCCAGTACTTC. Translation: CASSLKGGVQETQYF.

The chain has TRBV11-3 and TRBJ2-2; 9 nucleotides align to TRBD2. CDR1 and CDR2 (germline): SGHNT, YENEEA. Germline trimming cut 2 bases from V and 2 bases from J; bases unmatched to any gene: 6. There are 17 residues in the CDR3. CDR3 region: CASSLYGGGANTGELFF. For the CDR3, the DNA is TGTGCCAGCAGCTTATACGGCGGGGGGGCTAACACCGGGGAGCTGTTTTTT. The full variable domain, in which reference TRBV11-3 and TRBJ2-2 provide the parts outside the CDR3, is EAGVVQSPRYKIIEKKQPVAFWCNPISGHNTLYWYLQNLGQGPELLIRYENEEAVDDSQLPKDRFSAERLKGVDSTLKIQPAELGDSAVYLCASSLYGGGANTGELFFGEGSRLTVL.

The chain links TRBV9 to TRBJ2-1; 10 bases fit TRBD2. In germline, CDR1 is SGDLS, CDR2 YYNGEE. Trimming took 7 bases from V and 11 from J; bases not matched to a gene: 12. The CDR3 is 14 amino acids. The CDR3 coding sequence is TGTGCCAGCGCCCCACCGACAGCGGGGGGGCAGCAGTTCTTC. This translates into CASAPPTAGGQQFF.

This chain links TRBV2 with TRBJ2-3, with a possible D match to TRBD2 (5 bases). V was trimmed by 1 base and J by 8 bases, leaving 10 bases between them. The germline V gene encodes CDR1 SNHLY and CDR2 FYNNEI. The CDR3 loop spans 13 amino acids. The CDR3 is CASSEGGLGTQYF. The CDR3 DNA follows: TGTGCCAGCAGTGAAGGAGGGCTGGGTACGCAGTATTTT.

The genes are TRBV24-1 and TRBJ2-2, with 12 bases lining up with TRBD2. Germline V CDR1 and CDR2: KGHDR, SFDVKD. Trimming cost V 5 bases and J 2 bases; bases outside gene matches: 5. The CDR3 is made up of 17 amino acids. DNA of the CDR3: TGTGCCACCAGTGGCCCGACTAGCGGGGGAAACACCGGGGAGCTGTTTTTT. Translating it yields CATSGPTSGGNTGELFF.

This chain connects TRBV6-5 to TRBJ1-1, with TRBD1 identical over 11 bases. Per the germline V gene, CDR1 is MNHEY and CDR2 is SVGAGI. This CDR3 has 15 amino acids. The J segment lost 6 bases and the V segment lost 4 bases, leaving 7 bases of the junction unmatched. This CDR3 reads CASSSWTGGNAEAFF. The CDR3 DNA reads as TGTGCCAGCAGTTCTTGGACAGGGGGCAACGCTGAAGCTTTCTTT.

The gene calls are TRBV7-2 and TRBJ1-5; the match to TRBD1 covers 10 bases. This CDR3 is built from 17 residues. Looked up from germline, CDR1 is SGHTA and CDR2 is FQGNSA. Trimming removed 5 bases from V and 7 bases from J; junction bases left unmatched: 14. In DNA, the CDR3 is TGTGCCAGCAGCCCCCGAGCCCTAGGACAGGGGGAACAGCCCCAGCATTTT. Translation gives CASSPRALGQGEQPQHF.

V and J are TRBV5-8 and TRBJ1-5, with D uncertain. CDR1 is SGHTS and CDR2 is YDEGEE in the germline V gene. V lost 0 bases to trimming and J lost 7 bases, with 14 bases between them. The CDR3 contains 15 residues. Written as DNA, the CDR3 is TGTGCCAGCAGCTTGGCCATCCTAGCCAGGCAGCCCCAGCATTTT. This sequence encodes CASSLAILARQPQHF.

J is TRBJ1-2 and V is TRBV19; the D gene is possibly TRBD1 (5 bases). The CDR3 has 16 residues. CDR1 LNHDA and CDR2 SQIVND come from the germline V gene (reference sequence). V was pared by 5 bases and J by 0 bases, with 16 bases between. In nucleotides, the CDR3 is TGTGCCAGTAGTCGGCCCCTCGGGGGAACTAACTATGGCTACACCTTC. Residues: CASSRPLGGTNYGYTF.

This chain uses TRBV7-9 with TRBJ1-2, with D possibly being TRBD1 (6 bases). Deletions cut 4 bases from V and 9 bases from J, with 18 bases between. CDR1 is SEHNR, CDR2 FQNEAQ, per germline (reference sequence). CDR3 length: 14 amino acids. CDR3: CASSSDRQTGSYTF. The CDR3 DNA sequence: TGTGCCAGCAGCTCGGACAGACAGACTGGTAGCTACACCTTC.

This sequence joins TRBV6-5 and TRBJ2-7, with TRBD1 matching 7 bases. V lost 2 bases, J lost 3 bases, and 7 bases stayed unmatched. CDR3 length: 15 amino acids. From germline, CDR1 is MNHEY and CDR2 SVGAGI. CDR3 in DNA: TGTGCCAGCAGTTACCGCGTGGACAGGAACTACGAGCAGTACTTC. It codes for CASSYRVDRNYEQYF.